This T cell receptor (beta chain) derives from a study of blood T cell repertoires in COVID-19 (dated by TCRdb to about 2020). About the investigation overall: Collaborator samples came from the United States, Italy and Spain and covered acute and convalescent phases of COVID-19. A de-identified subject ID, COVID-19 status, age in years and sex were almost always included in the sample metadata. A freely available public database, intended as a resource for researchers studying the immune response to SARS-CoV-2, is where the repertoires were released. The material from the prospective study consisted of cDNA or gDNA derived from T cells, B-cell-depleted T cells, or PBMCs. The samples were drawn from the first 160 participants of the ongoing ImmuneRACE study and from about 1,200 subjects provided by 6 global collaborators. Where available, HLA class I and class II types were taken from metadata supplied by the sample provider and were not determined by assay-based typing. Subjects who had been exposed to COVID-19, were actively infected with it, or had recovered from it provided the deeply sampled blood TCRbeta repertoires that made up the dataset. General findings and caveats noted by the study authors: The amount of clinical and demographic metadata varied by source and participant and was provided uncurated.

TCRbeta CDR3 regions were amplified from genomic DNA using the immunoSEQ Assay, a bias-controlled multiplex PCR. Processing in the source paper ran as follows. Nucleated cell counts per sample were estimated from amplification of reference gene primers within the assay. To quantify the absolute abundance of each unique TCRbeta CDR3 rearrangement, sequence reads were collapsed and filtered. Productive Simpson clonality was computed per sample as the square root of Simpson's diversity index over productive rearrangements. TCRdb retrieved this table from immuneACCESS and kept in-frame rearrangements only. Not all clones are present; in checked studies, unresolved V genes account for under half, and no reason is known for the remainder. V and J calls and clone size are as listed in that table; D and trimming were resolved from the DNA. The sample yields under 400,000 clones; 80% to 90% were counted once. The ten largest clones add up to around 4.5% of the sample.

In the prospective study, participants were 18 to 89 years old, resided in 24 geographic areas of the United States, and were enrolled through a virtual design. Cohort assignment in the prospective study relied on participant-reported clinical history from a screening survey and a study questionnaire. In the prospective study, mobile phlebotomists collected whole blood, serum and a nasopharyngeal or oropharyngeal swab from each participant. Over a roughly two-month period, participants in the prospective study had the option of providing additional blood draws and questionnaires. Prospective study blood samples were shipped either frozen or at room temperature before DNA extraction. CDR1 SGHVS and CDR2 FQNEAQ are derived from the germline V gene. V gives up 5 bases and J gives up 9 bases, and the segment between their germline ends measures 19 bases. From cysteine to phenylalanine, the CDR3 is 15 amino acids long. Only the CDR3 region is kept as DNA, spanning 45 bases read in frame from base 1.

Comments on this clone: The clone's antigen remains unknown. No much larger clonotype is one base removed from it; base qualities were not supplied.

Sequences were obtained from PBMCs or T cells enriched from blood (not recorded which). This chain joins TRBV7-8 to TRBJ1-4; TRBD1 is perhaps the D gene, given 6 matching bases. The sequence was collected from a middle-aged woman with acute COVID-19. The DNA is as follows: TGTGCCAGCAGCCGAGAGGTCGGGACACACCAAAAACTGTTTTTT. It translates as CASSREVGTHQKLFF.